This TCR beta chain was sequenced for a study of T cell responses to AZD1222 COVID-19 vaccine. Study-wide points: With two AZD1222 doses given, Spike-specific TCR breadth and depth both rose. Nearly half of the spike-specific TCRs reportedly recognize variant regions that carry no mutations. Only five or six individuals given AZD1222 were seropositive at baseline.

Profiling relied on immunoSEQ multiplex PCR, and the TCRdb table lists in-frame clones only, not all of them. The data show 130,000 or so clones, with over 90% seen just once and about 5% held by the top ten. As for this clone: What it binds is not known.

The CDR3 sequence is 12 residues long. V dropped 3 bases and J dropped 8 bases, with 10 bases sitting between them. Looked up from germline, CDR1 is SNHLY and CDR2 is FYNNEI. The rearrangement links TRBV2 to TRBJ1-2; no clear D. Sequenced here: peripheral blood, sampled on day 0 of AZD1222 vaccination. This clonotype was obtained from an adult in good health. The CDR3 is CASSDQVQGYTF. The CDR3 coding sequence is TGTGCCAGCAGTGACCAGGTGCAAGGCTACACCTTC. Based on the CDR3 plus reference TRBV2 and TRBJ1-2, the full variable domain is EPEVTQTPSHQVTQMGQEVILRCVPISNHLYFYWYRQILGQKVEFLVSFYNNEISEKSEIFDDQFSVERPDGSNFTLKIRSTKLEDSAMYFCASSDQVQGYTFGSGTRLTVV.